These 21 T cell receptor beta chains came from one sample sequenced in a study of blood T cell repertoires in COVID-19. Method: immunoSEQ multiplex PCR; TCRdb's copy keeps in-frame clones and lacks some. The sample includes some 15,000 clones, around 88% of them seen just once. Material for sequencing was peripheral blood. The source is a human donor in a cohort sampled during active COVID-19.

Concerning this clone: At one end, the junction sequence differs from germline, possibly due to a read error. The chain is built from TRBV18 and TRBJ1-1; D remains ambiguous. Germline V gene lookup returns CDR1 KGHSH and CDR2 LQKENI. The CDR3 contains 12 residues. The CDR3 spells CASSTGNAEAFF. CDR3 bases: TGTGCCAGCTCAACCGGGAACGCTGAAGCTTTCTTT.

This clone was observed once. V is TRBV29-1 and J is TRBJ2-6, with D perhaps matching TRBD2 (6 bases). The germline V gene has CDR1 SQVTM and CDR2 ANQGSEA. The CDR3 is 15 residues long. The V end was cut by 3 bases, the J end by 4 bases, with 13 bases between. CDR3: CSVDGAGSGANVLTF. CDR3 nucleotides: TGCAGCGTTGACGGTGCGGGGAGCGGGGCCAACGTCCTGACTTTC.

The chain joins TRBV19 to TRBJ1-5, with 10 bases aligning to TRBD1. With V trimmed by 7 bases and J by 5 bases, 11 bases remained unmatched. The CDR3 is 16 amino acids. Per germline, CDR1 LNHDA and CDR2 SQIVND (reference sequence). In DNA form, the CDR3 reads TGTGCCAGTACCCCATGGGACAGGGGCAGGGATCAGCCCCAGCATTTT. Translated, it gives CASTPWDRGRDQPQHF.

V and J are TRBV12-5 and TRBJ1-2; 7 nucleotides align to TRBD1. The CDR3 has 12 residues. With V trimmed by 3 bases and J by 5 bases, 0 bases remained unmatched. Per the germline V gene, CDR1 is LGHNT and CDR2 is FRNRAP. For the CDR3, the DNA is TGTGCTAGTGGTTTACAGGGGTATGGCTACACCTTC. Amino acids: CASGLQGYGYTF. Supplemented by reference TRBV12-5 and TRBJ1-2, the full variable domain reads DARVTQTPRHKVTEMGQEVTMRCQPILGHNTVFWYRQTMMQGLELLAYFRNRAPLDDSGMPKDRFSAEMPDATLATLKIQPSEPRDSAVYFCASGLQGYGYTFGSGTRLTVV.

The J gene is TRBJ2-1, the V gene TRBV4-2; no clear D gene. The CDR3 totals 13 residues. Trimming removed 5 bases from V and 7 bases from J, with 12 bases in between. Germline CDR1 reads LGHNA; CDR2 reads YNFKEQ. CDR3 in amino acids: CASSTLTQNEQFF. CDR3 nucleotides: TGTGCCAGCAGCACCCTGACACAGAATGAGCAGTTCTTC.

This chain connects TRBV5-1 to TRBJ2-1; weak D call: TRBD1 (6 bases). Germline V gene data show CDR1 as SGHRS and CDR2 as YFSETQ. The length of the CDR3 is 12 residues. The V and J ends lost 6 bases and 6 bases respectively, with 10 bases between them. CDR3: CASTSQGNEQFF. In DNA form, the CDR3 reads TGCGCCAGCACCTCACAGGGCAATGAGCAGTTCTTC.

CDR3 nucleotides: TGTGCCAGCTCTCCTTCGCGGGGTGGCCAAACCTACAATGAGCAGTTCTTC. Protein sequence: CASSPSRGGQTYNEQFF. The chain carries TRBV18 and TRBJ2-1; D may be TRBD2 (6 bases). The V end was cut by 6 bases, the J end by 2 bases, with 20 bases between. The CDR3 extends over 17 amino acids. Germline V gene data show CDR1 as KGHSH and CDR2 as LQKENI.

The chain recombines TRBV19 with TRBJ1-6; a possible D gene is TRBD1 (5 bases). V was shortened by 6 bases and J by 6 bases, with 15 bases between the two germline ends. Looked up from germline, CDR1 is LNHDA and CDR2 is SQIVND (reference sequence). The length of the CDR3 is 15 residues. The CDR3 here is CASSKRRTSNSPLHF. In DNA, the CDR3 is TGTGCCAGTAGCAAAAGGCGGACATCTAATTCACCCCTCCACTTT.

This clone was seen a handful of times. DNA of the CDR3: TGCGCCAGCAGTGGTCGACAGCACCCCTACGAGCAGTACTTC. As protein: CASSGRQHPYEQYF. The chain has TRBV10-1 and TRBJ2-7; perhaps TRBD1 as D (5 bases). Trimming left V 4 bases short and J 2 bases short, with 12 bases between. The CDR3 is 14 residues long. Germline CDR1 reads WNHNN; CDR2 reads SYGVQD (reference sequence).

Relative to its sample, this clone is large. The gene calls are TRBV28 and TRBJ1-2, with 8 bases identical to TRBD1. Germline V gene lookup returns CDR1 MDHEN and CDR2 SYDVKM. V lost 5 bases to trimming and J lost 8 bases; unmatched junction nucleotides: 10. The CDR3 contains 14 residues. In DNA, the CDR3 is TGTGCCAGCAGTCCCACAGGGGGGGATGAGGGCTACACCTTC. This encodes CASSPTGGDEGYTF.

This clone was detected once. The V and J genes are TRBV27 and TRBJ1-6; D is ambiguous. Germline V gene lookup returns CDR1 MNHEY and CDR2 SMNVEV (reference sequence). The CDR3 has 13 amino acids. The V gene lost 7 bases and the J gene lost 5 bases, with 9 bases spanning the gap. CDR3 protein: CASMRANNSPLHF. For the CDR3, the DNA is TGTGCCAGCATGAGGGCGAATAATTCACCCCTCCACTTT.

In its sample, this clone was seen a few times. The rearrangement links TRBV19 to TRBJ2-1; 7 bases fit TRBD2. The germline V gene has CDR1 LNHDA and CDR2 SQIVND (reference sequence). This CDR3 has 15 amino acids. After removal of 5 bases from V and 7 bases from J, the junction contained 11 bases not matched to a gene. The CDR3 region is CASSSPGGRRNEQFF. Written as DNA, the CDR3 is TGTGCCAGTAGTTCCCCCGGGGGGAGAAGGAATGAGCAGTTCTTC.

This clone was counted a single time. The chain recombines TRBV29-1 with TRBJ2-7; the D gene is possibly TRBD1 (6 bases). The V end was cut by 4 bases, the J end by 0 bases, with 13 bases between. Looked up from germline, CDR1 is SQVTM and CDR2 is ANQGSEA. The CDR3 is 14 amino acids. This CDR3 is CSVGVAGVSYEQYF. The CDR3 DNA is TGCAGCGTTGGTGTAGCAGGGGTCTCCTACGAGCAGTACTTC.

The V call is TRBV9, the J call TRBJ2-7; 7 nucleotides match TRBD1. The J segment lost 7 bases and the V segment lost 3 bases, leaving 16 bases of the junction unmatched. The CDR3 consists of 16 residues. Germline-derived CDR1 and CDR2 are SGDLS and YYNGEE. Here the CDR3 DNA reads TGTGCCAGCAGCGCCTACCAAACGGGACAGCTAAGGGAGCAGTACTTC. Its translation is CASSAYQTGQLREQYF.

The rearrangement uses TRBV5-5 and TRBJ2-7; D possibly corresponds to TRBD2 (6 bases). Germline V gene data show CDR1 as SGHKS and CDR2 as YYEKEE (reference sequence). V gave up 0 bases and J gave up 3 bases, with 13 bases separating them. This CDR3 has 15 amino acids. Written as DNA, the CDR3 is TGTGCCAGCAGCTTGGTGGGCGCGGGAAACTACGAGCAGTACTTC. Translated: CASSLVGAGNYEQYF.

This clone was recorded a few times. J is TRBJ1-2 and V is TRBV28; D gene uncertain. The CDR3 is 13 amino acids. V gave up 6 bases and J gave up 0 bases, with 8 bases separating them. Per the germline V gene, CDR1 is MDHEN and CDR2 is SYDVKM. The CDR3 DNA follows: TGTGCCAGCAGGGGAGGGACTAACTATGGCTACACCTTC. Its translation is CASRGGTNYGYTF.

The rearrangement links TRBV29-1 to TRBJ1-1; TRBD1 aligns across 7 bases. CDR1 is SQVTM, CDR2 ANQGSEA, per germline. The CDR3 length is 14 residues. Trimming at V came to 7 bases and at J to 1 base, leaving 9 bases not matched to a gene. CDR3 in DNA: TGCAGCGGGGGAGATCGGACAGGGAACACTGAAGCTTTCTTT. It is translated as CSGGDRTGNTEAFF.

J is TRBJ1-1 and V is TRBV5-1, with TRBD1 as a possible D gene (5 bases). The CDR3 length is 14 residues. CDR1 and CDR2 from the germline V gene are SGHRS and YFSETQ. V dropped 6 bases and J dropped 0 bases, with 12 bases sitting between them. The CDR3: CASKPGTMNTEAFF. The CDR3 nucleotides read TGCGCCAGCAAACCAGGGACTATGAACACTGAAGCTTTCTTT.

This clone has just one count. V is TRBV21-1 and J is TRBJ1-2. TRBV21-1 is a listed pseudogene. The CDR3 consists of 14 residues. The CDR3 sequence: CASSKERGGHGYTF. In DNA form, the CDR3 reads TGTGCCAGCAGCAAAGAGCGGGGTGGTCATGGCTACACCTTC.

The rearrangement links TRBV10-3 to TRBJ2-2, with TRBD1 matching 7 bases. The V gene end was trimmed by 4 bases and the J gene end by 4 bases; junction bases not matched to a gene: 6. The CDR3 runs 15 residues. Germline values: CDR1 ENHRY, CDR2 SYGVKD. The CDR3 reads CAISARGPPTGELFF. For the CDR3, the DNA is TGTGCCATCAGTGCTAGGGGGCCACCCACCGGGGAGCTGTTTTTT.

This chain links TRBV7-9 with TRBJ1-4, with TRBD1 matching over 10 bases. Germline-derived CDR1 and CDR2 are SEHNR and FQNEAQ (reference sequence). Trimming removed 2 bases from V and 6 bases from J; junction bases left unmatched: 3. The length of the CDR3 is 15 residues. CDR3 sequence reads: CASSLRQGAYEKLFF. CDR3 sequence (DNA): TGTGCCAGCAGCTTAAGACAGGGGGCGTATGAAAAACTGTTTTTT. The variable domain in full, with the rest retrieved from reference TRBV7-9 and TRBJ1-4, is DTGVSQNPRHKITKRGQNVTFRCDPISEHNRLYWYRQTLGQGPEFLTYFQNEAQLEKSRLLSDRFSAERPKGSFSTLEIQRTEQGDSAMYLCASSLRQGAYEKLFFGSGTQLSVL.